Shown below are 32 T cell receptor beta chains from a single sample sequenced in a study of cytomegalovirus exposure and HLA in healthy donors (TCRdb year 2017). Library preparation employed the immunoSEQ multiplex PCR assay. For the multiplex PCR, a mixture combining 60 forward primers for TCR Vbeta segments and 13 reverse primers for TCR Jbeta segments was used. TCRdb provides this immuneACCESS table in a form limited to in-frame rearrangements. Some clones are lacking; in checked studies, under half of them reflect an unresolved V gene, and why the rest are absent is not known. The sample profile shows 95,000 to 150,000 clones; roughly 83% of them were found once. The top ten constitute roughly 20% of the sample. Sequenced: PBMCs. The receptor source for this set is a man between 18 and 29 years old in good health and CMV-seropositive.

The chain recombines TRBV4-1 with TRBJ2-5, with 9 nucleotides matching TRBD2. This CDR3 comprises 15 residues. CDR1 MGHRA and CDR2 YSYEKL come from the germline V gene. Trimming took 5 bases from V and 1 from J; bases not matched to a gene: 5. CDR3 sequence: CASSSGTSSQETQYF. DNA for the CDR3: TGCGCCAGCAGCTCCGGGACTAGCAGCCAAGAGACCCAGTACTTC.

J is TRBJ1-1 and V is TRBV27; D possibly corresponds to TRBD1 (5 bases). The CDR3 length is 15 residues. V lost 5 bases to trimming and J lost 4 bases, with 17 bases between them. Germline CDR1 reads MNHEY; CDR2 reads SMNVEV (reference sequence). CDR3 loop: CASSPYVGGSTEAFF. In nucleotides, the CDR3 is TGTGCCAGCAGTCCCTACGTGGGGGGAAGCACTGAAGCTTTCTTT.

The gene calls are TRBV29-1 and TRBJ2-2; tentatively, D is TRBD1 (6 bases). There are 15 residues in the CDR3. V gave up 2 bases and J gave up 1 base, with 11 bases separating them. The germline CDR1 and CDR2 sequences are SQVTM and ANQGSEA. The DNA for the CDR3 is TGCAGCGTTGAAAAGGCGACAGGGAACACCGGGGAGCTGTTTTTT. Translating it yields CSVEKATGNTGELFF.

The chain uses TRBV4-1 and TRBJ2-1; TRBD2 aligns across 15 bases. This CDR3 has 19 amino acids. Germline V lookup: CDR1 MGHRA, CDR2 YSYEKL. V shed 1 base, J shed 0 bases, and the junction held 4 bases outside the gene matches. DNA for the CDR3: TGCGCCAGCAGCCAAGGGACTAGCGGGGGGGCCGCCTCCTACAATGAGCAGTTCTTC. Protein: CASSQGTSGGAASYNEQFF.

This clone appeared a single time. CDR3 nucleotides: TGTGCCAGCAGCGCCGCCGGGACTAGCGGGGGAGCCCTCCAAGAGACCCAGTACTTC. Residues: CASSAAGTSGGALQETQYF. This chain joins TRBV11-1 and TRBJ2-5; the match to TRBD2 covers 14 bases. The CDR3 has 19 amino acids. With 5 bases clipped from V and 1 base from J, the junction kept 12 bases outside the gene matches. CDR1 SGHAT and CDR2 FQDESV come from the germline V gene (reference sequence).

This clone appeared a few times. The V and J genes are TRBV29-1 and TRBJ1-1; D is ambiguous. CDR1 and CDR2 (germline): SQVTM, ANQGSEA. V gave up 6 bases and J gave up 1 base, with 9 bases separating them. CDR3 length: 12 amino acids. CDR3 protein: CSVPTGNTEAFF. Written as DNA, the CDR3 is TGCAGCGTCCCGACGGGGAACACTGAAGCTTTCTTT. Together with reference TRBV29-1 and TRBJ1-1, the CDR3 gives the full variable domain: SAVISQKPSRDICQRGTSLTIQCQVDSQVTMMFWYRQQPGQSLTLIATANQGSEATYESGFVIDKFPISRPNLTFSTLTVSNMSPEDSSIYLCSVPTGNTEAFFGQGTRLTVV.

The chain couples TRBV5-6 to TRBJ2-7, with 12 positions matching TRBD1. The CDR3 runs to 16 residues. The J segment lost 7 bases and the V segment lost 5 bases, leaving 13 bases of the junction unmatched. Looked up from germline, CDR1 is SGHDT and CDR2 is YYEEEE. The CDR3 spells CASRTGTGGLGGEQYF. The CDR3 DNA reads TGTGCCAGCAGGACCGGGACAGGGGGCCTAGGTGGGGAGCAGTACTTC.

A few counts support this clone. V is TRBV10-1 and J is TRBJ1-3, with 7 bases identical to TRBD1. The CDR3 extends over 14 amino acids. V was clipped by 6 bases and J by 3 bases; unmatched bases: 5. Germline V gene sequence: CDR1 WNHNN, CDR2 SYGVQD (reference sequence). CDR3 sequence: CASSPGTDGNTIYF. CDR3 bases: TGCGCCAGCAGCCCGGGGACAGATGGAAACACCATATATTTT.

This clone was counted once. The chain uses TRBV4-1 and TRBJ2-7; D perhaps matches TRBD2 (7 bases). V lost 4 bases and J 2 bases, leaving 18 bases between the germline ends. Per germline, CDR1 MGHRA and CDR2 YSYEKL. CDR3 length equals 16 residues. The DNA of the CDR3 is TGCGCCAGCAGCCGCGTCTTGGGGGGGGCCCCCTACGAGCAGTACTTC. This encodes CASSRVLGGAPYEQYF.

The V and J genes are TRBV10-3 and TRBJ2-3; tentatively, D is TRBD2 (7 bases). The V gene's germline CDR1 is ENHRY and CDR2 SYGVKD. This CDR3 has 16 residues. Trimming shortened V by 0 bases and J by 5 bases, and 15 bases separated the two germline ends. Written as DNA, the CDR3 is TGTGCCATCAGTGAGTCCCTCGGGGGGCGGGAAGATACGCAGTATTTT. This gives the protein CAISESLGGREDTQYF.

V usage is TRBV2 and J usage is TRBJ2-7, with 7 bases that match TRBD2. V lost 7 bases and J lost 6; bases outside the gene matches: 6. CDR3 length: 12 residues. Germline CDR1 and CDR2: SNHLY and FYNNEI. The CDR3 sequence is CASIRGEGEQYF. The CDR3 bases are TGTGCCAGCATTCGGGGGGAAGGCGAGCAGTACTTC.

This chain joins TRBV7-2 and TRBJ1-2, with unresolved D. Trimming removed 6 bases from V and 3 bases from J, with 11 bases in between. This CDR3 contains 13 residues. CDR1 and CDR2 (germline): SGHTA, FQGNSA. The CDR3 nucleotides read TGTGCCAGCAGAACCGCAGTGGACTATGGCTACACCTTC. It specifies CASRTAVDYGYTF.

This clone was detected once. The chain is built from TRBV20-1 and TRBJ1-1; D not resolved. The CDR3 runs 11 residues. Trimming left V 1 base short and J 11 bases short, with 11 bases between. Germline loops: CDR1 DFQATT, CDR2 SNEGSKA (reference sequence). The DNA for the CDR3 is TGCAGTGCTAGAGGACCGGCGGGGGCTTTCTTT. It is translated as CSARGPAGAFF.

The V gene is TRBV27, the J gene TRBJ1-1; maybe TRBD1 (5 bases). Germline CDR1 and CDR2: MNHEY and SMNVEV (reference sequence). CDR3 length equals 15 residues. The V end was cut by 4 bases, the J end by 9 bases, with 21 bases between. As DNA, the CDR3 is TGTGCCAGCAGTTATTTTACTATGGGGGAGGGCCAAGCTTTCTTT. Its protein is CASSYFTMGEGQAFF.

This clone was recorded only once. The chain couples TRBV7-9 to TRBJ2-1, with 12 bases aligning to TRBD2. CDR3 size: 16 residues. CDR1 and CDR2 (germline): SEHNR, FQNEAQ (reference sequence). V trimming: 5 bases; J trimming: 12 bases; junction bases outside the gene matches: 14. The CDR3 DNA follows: TGTGCCAGCAGCCCCCGACTAGCGGGGGCCCAAACGGCGCAGTTCTTC. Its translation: CASSPRLAGAQTAQFF.

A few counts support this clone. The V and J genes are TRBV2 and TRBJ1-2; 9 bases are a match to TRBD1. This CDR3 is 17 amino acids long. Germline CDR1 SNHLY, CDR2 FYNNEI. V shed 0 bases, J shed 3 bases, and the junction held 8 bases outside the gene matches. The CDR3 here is CASSEAGTGILYYGYTF. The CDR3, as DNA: TGTGCCAGCAGTGAAGCCGGGACAGGGATATTGTACTATGGCTACACCTTC.

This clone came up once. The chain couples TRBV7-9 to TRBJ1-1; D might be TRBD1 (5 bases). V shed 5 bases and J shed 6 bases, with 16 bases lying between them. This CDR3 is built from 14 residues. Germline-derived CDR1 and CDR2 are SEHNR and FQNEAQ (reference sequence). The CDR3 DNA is TGTGCCAGCAGCACAGTAACAGGCTTCGCTGAAGCTTTCTTT. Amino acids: CASSTVTGFAEAFF.

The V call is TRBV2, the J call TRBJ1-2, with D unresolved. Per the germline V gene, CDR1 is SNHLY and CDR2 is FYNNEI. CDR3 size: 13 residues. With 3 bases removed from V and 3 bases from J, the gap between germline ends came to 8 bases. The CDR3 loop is CASSDVSDYGYTF. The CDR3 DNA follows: TGTGCCAGCAGTGACGTCTCGGACTATGGCTACACCTTC.

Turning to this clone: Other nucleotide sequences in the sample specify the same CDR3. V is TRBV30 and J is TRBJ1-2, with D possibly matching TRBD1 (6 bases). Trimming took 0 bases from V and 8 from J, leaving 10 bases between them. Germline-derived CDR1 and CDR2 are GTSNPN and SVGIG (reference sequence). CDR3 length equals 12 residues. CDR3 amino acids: CAWSVGGGGYTF. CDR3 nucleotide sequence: TGTGCCTGGAGTGTGGGGGGGGGCGGCTACACCTTC. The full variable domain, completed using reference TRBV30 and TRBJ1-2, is SQTIHQWPATLVQPVGSPLSLECTVEGTSNPNLYWYRQAAGRGLQLLFYSVGIGQISSEVPQNLSASRPQDRQFILSSKKLLLSDSGFYLCAWSVGGGGYTFGSGTRLTVV.

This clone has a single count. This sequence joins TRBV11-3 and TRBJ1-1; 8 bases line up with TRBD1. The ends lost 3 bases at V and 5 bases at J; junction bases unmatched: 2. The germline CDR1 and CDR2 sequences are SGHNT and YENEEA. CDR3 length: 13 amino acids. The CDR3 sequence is CASSFNRGTEAFF. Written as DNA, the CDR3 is TGTGCCAGCAGCTTCAACAGGGGGACTGAAGCTTTCTTT.

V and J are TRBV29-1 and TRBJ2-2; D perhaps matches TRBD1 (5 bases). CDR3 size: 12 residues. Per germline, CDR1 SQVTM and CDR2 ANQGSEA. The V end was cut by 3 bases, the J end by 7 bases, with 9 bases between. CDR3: CSVDKGFGELFF. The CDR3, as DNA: TGCAGCGTTGATAAGGGGTTCGGGGAGCTGTTTTTT.

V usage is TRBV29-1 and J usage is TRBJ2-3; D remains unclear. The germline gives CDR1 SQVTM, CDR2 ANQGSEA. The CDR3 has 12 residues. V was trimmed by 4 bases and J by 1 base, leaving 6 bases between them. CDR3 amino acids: CSVGQGTDTQYF. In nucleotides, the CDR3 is TGCAGCGTTGGGCAGGGCACAGATACGCAGTATTTT.

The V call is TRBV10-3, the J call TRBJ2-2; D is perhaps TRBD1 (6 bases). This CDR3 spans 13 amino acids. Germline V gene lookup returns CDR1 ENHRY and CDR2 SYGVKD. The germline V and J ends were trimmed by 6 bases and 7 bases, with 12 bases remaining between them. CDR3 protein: CAIRTGSGGELFF. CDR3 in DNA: TGTGCCATCAGAACAGGGTCCGGCGGGGAGCTGTTTTTT.

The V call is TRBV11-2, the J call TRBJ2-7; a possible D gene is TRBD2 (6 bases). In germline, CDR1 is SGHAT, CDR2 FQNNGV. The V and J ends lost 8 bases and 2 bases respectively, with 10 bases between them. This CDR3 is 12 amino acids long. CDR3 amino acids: CASGGVTYEQYF. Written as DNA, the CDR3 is TGTGCCAGCGGCGGGGTAACCTACGAGCAGTACTTC.

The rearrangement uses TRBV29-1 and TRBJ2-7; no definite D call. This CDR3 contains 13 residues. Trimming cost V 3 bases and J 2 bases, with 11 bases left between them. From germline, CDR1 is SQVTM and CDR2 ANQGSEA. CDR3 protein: CSVEGQDPYEQYF. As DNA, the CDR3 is TGCAGCGTTGAGGGTCAGGATCCCTACGAGCAGTACTTC.

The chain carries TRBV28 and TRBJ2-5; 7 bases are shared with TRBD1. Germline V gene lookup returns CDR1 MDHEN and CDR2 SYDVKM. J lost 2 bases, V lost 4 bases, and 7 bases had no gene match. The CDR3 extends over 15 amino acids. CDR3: CASSSPRGQQETQYF. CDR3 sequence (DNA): TGTGCCAGCAGTTCCCCGAGGGGGCAGCAAGAGACCCAGTACTTC.

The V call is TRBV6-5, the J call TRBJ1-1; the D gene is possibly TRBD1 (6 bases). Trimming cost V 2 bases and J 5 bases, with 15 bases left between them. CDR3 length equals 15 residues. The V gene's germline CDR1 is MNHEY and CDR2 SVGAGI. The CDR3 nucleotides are TGTGCCAGCAGTTACCGAGTTGGGGGCTGGACTGAAGCTTTCTTT. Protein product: CASSYRVGGWTEAFF.

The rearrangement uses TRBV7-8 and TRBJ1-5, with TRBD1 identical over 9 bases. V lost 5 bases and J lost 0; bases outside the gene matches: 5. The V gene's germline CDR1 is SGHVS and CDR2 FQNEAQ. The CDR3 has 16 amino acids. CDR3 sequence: CASSLGGQGSNQPQHF. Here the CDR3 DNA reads TGTGCCAGCAGCCTGGGGGGACAGGGTAGCAATCAGCCCCAGCATTTT.

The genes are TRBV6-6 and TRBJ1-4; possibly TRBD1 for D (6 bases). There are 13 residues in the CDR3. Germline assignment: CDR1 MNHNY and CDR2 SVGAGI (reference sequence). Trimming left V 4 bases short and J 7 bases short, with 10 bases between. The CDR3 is CASSSRGGEKLFF. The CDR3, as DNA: TGTGCCAGCAGTTCGAGGGGGGGTGAAAAACTGTTTTTT.

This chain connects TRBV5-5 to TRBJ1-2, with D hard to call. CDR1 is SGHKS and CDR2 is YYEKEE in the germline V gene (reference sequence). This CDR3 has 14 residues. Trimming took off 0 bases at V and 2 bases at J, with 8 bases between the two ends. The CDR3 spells CASSLVVNNYGYTF. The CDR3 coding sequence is TGTGCCAGCAGCTTGGTAGTGAACAACTATGGCTACACCTTC.

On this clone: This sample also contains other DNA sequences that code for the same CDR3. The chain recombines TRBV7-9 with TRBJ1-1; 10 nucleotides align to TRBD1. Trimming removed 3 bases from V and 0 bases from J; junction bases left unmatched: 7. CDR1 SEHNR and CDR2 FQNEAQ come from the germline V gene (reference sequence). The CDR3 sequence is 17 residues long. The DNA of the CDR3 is TGTGCCAGCAGCTTGCCGGGACAGGGGCAAATGAACACTGAAGCTTTCTTT. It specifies CASSLPGQGQMNTEAFF.

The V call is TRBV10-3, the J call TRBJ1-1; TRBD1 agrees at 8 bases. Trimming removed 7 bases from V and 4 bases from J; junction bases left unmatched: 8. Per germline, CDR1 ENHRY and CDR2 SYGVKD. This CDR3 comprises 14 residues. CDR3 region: CAITSETGGTEAFF. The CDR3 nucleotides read TGTGCCATCACCTCGGAAACAGGGGGCACTGAAGCTTTCTTT.